The clone carrying this TCR beta chain was seen just once. Germline loops: CDR1 MNHEY, CDR2 SVGAGI. The CDR3 contains 15 residues. Trimming removed 2 bases from V and 8 bases from J, with 16 bases in between. This record belongs to a study of somatic mutations in cytotoxic T cells in rheumatoid arthritis. Repertoires were generated with immunoSEQ multiplex PCR, while TCRdb's copy carries only in-frame clones and drops some. The table has around 16,000 clones, 79% seen once. Sequenced: CD8+ T cells sorted from blood. The rearrangement joins TRBV6-5 to TRBJ2-1, with D possibly being TRBD1 (5 bases). This receptor was taken from an adult with rheumatoid arthritis. DNA for the CDR3: TGTGCCAGCAGTTACGATTTCCCAGGGAACGATGAGCAGTTCTTC. Amino acids: CASSYDFPGNDEQFF.